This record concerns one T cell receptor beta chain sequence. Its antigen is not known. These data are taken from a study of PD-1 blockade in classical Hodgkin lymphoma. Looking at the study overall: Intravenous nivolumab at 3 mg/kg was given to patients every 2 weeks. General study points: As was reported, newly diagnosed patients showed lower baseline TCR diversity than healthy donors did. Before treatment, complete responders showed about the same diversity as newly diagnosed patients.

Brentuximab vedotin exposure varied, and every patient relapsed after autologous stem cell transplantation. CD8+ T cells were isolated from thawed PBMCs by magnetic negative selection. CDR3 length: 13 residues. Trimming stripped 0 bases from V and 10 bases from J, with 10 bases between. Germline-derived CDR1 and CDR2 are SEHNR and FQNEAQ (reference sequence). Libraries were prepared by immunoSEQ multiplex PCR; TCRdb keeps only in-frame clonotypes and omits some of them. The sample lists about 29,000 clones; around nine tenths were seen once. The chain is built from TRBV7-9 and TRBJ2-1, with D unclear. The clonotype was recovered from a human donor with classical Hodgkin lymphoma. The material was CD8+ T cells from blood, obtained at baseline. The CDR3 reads CASSLAPPREQFF. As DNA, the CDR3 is TGTGCCAGCAGCTTAGCGCCCCCGAGGGAGCAGTTCTTC.